This T cell receptor (beta chain) comes out of a study of blood T cell repertoires in COVID-19 (dated by TCRdb to 2018 to 2021). Study-wide context: Collaborator samples came from the United States, Italy and Spain and covered acute and convalescent phases of COVID-19. The prospective study material was composed of cDNA or gDNA derived from T cells, B-cell-depleted T cells, or PBMCs. A freely available public database, intended as a resource for researchers studying the immune response to SARS-CoV-2, is where the repertoires were released. Nearly every sample came with metadata listing a de-identified subject ID, COVID-19 status, age in years and sex. Deeply sampled blood TCRbeta repertoires from subjects exposed to, actively infected with, or recovered from COVID-19 were included in the dataset. Where available, HLA class I and class II types were obtained from metadata supplied by the sample provider rather than from assay-based typing. The samples were drawn from two sources: the first 160 participants of the ongoing ImmuneRACE study, and 1,200 or so subjects contributed by 6 global collaborators. Broader findings and caveats from the paper: The amount of clinical and demographic metadata varied by source and participant and was provided uncurated.

At the junction V is shortened by 2 bases and J by 3 bases, with 11 bases in between. Counted from cysteine to phenylalanine, this CDR3 has 15 amino acids. The CDR3 DNA has 45 bases and is translated from base 1. For CDR1 and CDR2, the germline V gene (reference sequence) lists LNHDA and SQIVND. Details on this clone: Which antigen it targets is not known. Base qualities were left out, and no much larger clone turns up one base away.

The collaborating institutions used their own protocols to collect whole blood in K2EDTA tubes. For TCRbeta analysis, collaborators shipped samples as frozen whole blood, isolated PBMCs, or DNA extracted from either of those sample types. TCRbeta CDR3 regions were amplified from genomic DNA by means of the immunoSEQ Assay, a bias-controlled multiplex PCR. As for how the authors treated the data: Nucleated cell counts per sample were estimated from amplification of reference gene primers within the assay. To quantify the absolute abundance of each unique TCRbeta CDR3 rearrangement, sequence reads were collapsed and filtered. For each sample, productive Simpson clonality was calculated by taking the square root of Simpson's diversity index across productive rearrangements. The table comes from immuneACCESS by way of TCRdb, which keeps in-frame sequences with V and J called. Part of the clones is missing from these tables; in studies checked, under half for an unresolved V gene and the rest for unknown reasons. That table is the source of V, J and clone size, and D and trimming were worked out from the DNA. For this sample there are 260,000 or so clones; more than 70% appear just once. Of the sample, 4.5% to 7% falls within the top ten clones.

The rearranged chain carries TRBV19 and TRBJ1-5, with no confident D gene call. Sequencing was performed on peripheral blood. The origin of this receptor is a man older than 75 with acute or convalescent COVID-19. The nucleotides read TGTGCCAGTAGTATATCCCCCGGGTCCAATCAGCCCCAGCATTTT. Translated, it gives CASSISPGSNQPQHF.